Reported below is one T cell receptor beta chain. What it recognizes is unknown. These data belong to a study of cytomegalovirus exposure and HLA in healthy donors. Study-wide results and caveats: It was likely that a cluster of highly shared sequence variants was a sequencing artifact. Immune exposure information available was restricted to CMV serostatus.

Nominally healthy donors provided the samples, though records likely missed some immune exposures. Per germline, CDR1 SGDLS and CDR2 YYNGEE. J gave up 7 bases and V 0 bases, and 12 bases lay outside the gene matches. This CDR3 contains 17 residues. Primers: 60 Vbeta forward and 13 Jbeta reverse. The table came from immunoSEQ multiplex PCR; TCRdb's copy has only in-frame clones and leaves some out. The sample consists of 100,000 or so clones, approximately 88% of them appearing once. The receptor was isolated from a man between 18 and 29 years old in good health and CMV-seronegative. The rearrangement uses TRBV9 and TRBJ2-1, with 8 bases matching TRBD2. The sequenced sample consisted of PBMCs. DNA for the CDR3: TGTGCCAGCAGCGTAGGCGGGAGGACGGGAGCGGGGAATGAGCAGTTCTTC. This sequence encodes CASSVGGRTGAGNEQFF. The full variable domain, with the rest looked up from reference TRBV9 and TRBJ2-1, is DSGVTQTPKHLITATGQRVTLRCSPRSGDLSVYWYQQSLDQGLQFLIQYYNGEERAKGNILERFSAQQFPDLHSELNLSSLELGDSALYFCASSVGGRTGAGNEQFFGPGTRLTVL.